The text below deals with one T cell receptor beta chain. Its antigen remains undetermined. There are no base qualities to consult, and no much larger clone falls within one base. Using the deep immunoSEQ assay, multiplex PCR amplified TCR CDR3 regions from genomic DNA. Extracted genomic DNA from each cell subset was spread evenly across all wells of several immunoSEQ 96-well plates, with each plate serving as a replicate. For sorted subsets, around 200 ng genomic DNA, equal to tens of thousands of T cell genomes, was loaded into each replicate PCR. The purified libraries were quantified using a Qubit 3.0 fluorometer, sized with a Bioanalyzer 2100, and then quantified again using the KAPA Library Quantification kit. Every immunoSEQ 96-well plate was sequenced on a separate single-read 150-cycle Illumina NextSeq 550 flow cell. On the study's bioinformatics: Because only junctional sequences without quality scores were contained in the immunoSEQ output, filtering matching that applied to full-length reads could not be performed. To assign V/J genes and CDR3, sequences were annotated against IMGT germline references using PyIR, a Python wrapper for IgBLAST v1.9. Reads were removed for weak V/J assignments (E-value above 1e-6), missing CDR3, stop codons, out-of-frame junctions, or ambiguous translated residues. A V3J clonotype was defined by an identical inferred V gene, J gene, and CDR3 amino acid sequence. To compute the percentage overlap between repertoires, the number of shared unique clonotypes was divided by the size of the smaller repertoire. RTK rarefaction, the Chao1 estimator, and Recon v2.1 estimates of unobserved clonotypes were used to assess repertoire richness. Generation probabilities were computed with OLGA for all TCRbeta clonotypes obtained by the gDNA method from several donors. Here the immuneACCESS table is served through TCRdb, limited to in-frame sequences with V and J called. Missing clones are a known gap in these copies; in checked studies unresolved V genes cover under half, and the rest lacks a known reason. V and J calls and clone size are those listed in that table; D and trimming were worked out from the DNA. Here the sample has about 2.4 million clones; roughly 93% occur a single time. The ten largest account for about 0.34% of the sample.

CDR1 and CDR2, per the germline V gene, are SGHTS and YDEGEE. Spanning cysteine to phenylalanine, the CDR3 consists of 15 amino acids. The entry retains the CDR3 DNA only, 45 bases that are in frame from base 1. The germline V and J ends show losses of 4 bases and 2 bases respectively, and no gene match explains 5 bases of the junction. The sample is drawn from a study of shared clonotypes between healthy human individuals (dated by TCRdb to the early 2020s). A note on the overall study: Three men and two women, aged 18 to 49 years, made up the cohort. Per donor, three plates each were used for CD4 naive and CD4 memory, two for CD8 naive, and one for CD8 memory. Blood TCR repertoires of a handful of healthy adults were deeply sequenced to estimate repertoire size and the extent of clonotype sharing between individuals. Different laboratories and diverse techniques were used to prepare libraries and sequence TCR repertoires, to increase sequencing depth and limit assay-specific biases. Each donor's leukapheresis produced roughly between roughly 0.9 and 8.9 billion PBMCs. On the study overall, not on this receptor specifically: Even with the large sequencing depth, rarefaction of the sorted-subset datasets indicated that sequencing was incomplete. Only blood was sampled, and tissue TCR repertoires likely differ from those in blood. Naive subsets generally had larger estimated clonotype richness than memory subsets. The genetic and exposure-history diversity represented was limited by the small number of donors. Approximately 5% of naive CD4, 3.5% of naive CD8, 2.3% of memory CD4, and approximately 0.39% of memory CD8 clonotypes were shared across a few donors. Pairwise subsampling led to the expectation that sequencing depth would affect the degree of clonotype sharing among donors. Compared with non-shared clonotypes, the clonotypes found in all four sorted-subset donors had higher generation probabilities.

Donors were healthy HIV-negative adults with no recently reported acute infections or vaccinations. All donors were Caucasian adults living in Nashville, Tennessee, USA. CD4+ T cells were enriched by magnetic negative selection, after which naive cells were positively selected on CD45RA and the negative fraction was taken as the memory subset. After blood collection by leukapheresis, PBMCs were isolated using Ficoll-Histopaque density gradient centrifugation and then cryopreserved in the vapor phase of liquid nitrogen. Purity and quantity of every magnetically sorted T cell population were checked by analytical flow cytometry. Each sorted fraction had its genomic DNA isolated and then quantified by UV absorbance on a Nanodrop 2000c.

The rearrangement joined TRBV5-8 to TRBJ1-4; 7 junctional bases match TRBD1. The receptor was derived from a man between 18 and 29 years old in good health. Some clones in this sample may be carry-over from other donors' samples. Sequenced: naive CD4+ T cells from PBMCs. The cell subset or site label here, explained by the study, means: CD45RA+ positively selected. The DNA sequence reads TGTGCCAGCAGCGACAAGGGGGCGACTAATGAAAAACTGTTTTTT. Its protein reads: CASSDKGATNEKLFF.